This TCR beta chain was identified in a study of T cell changes during pregnancy in multiple sclerosis (dated by TCRdb to about 2019). Study-wide context: Changes in the T cell repertoire over the course of pregnancy were examined in this study in women with multiple sclerosis.

Looking up the germline V gene (reference sequence) yields CDR1 SEHNR and CDR2 FQNEAQ. The CDR3 has 12 amino acids, counting the end cysteine and phenylalanine. Just CDR3 DNA is preserved here, 36 bases in frame from base 1. V is reduced by 5 bases and J by 3 bases, leaving a spacing of 6 bases between them. Regarding this clone: Its cognate antigen has yet to be identified. No base-level quality is on record; no much larger clone is a single base apart.

Receptor amplification or capture employed the immunoSEQ multiplex PCR assay. The table was pulled from immuneACCESS by TCRdb, which kept in-frame rearrangements only. Such tables lose some clones; where checked, under half of the loss comes from unresolved V genes, and the rest has no known cause. The sample yields 40,000 to 45,000 clones; 70% to 90% were counted once. The top ten clonotypes cover about 5.5% of the sample. This TCR came from a female donor in good health, enrolled as a control in a pregnancy study. This sample comprised CD8+ T cells from peripheral blood mononuclear cells, obtained after pregnancy. Here the chain combines TRBV7-9 and TRBJ2-3; the D gene is unclear. The bases are TGTGCCAGCAGCCCGAGGACAGATACGCAGTATTTT. Translation gives CASSPRTDTQYF.